Following are 24 T cell receptor beta chains from one sample sequenced in a study of graft-versus-host responses after intestinal transplantation. This table comes from immunoSEQ multiplex PCR, and its TCRdb copy is limited to in-frame clones, with some not included. The sample gives some 45,000 clones, around 96% of which show up once; about 1.4% is in the top ten. The specimen comprised PBMCs, sampled roughly 51 weeks after intestinal transplant. These receptors were taken from a human patient who received an intestinal transplant, so some T cells may come from the graft donor.

This rearrangement joins TRBV30 to TRBJ2-7; 7 bases fit TRBD1. Looked up from germline, CDR1 is GTSNPN and CDR2 is SVGIG (reference sequence). The CDR3 loop spans 15 amino acids. The trim removed 4 bases at V and 4 bases at J, leaving 13 bases unmatched. As DNA, the CDR3 is TGTGCCTGGATCCCAACCCTGGCCAGGGGGTACGAGCAGTACTTC. Protein: CAWIPTLARGYEQYF.

This clone was seen a few times. The chain uses TRBV4-2 and TRBJ2-5; 11 nucleotides match TRBD2. The CDR3 totals 18 residues. J gave up 1 base and V 1 base, and 8 bases lay outside the gene matches. Germline assignment: CDR1 LGHNA and CDR2 YNFKEQ. The CDR3 nucleotides read TGTGCCAGCAGCCAAGTTTTGGGGACTAGCGGACGCCAAGAGACCCAGTACTTC. This sequence encodes CASSQVLGTSGRQETQYF.

The J gene is TRBJ2-2, the V gene TRBV18, with a tentative D call TRBD1 (5 bases). Germline CDR1 is KGHSH and CDR2 is LQKENI. The CDR3 is made up of 13 amino acids. V lost 3 bases, J lost 9 bases, and 11 bases lay in between. The CDR3 region is CASSPTGGRELFF. The CDR3 DNA sequence: TGTGCCAGCTCACCTACAGGTGGAAGGGAGCTGTTTTTT.

This clone has only one observation. The J gene is TRBJ2-5, the V gene TRBV10-2; unclear D gene. Trimming removed 0 bases at V and 4 bases at J, with 15 bases between. CDR3 length: 16 residues. In germline, CDR1 is WSHSY, CDR2 SAAADI. The CDR3 nucleotides are TGCGCCAGCAGTGAGTCGGTCCAGGCCAAGCCAGAGACCCAGTACTTC. Its protein product is CASSESVQAKPETQYF.

The rearrangement joins TRBV5-5 to TRBJ1-5; D remains unclear. Germline CDR1 is SGHKS and CDR2 is YYEKEE (reference sequence). Trimming shortened V by 0 bases and J by 0 bases, and 1 base separated the two germline ends. The CDR3 covers 13 residues. CDR3 coding DNA: TGTGCCAGCAGCTTGGTTAGCAATCAGCCCCAGCATTTT. Protein sequence: CASSLVSNQPQHF.

In DNA, the CDR3 is TGTGCCATCAGTGAAAAAGCCTACGAGCAGTACTTC. Translated, it gives CAISEKAYEQYF. The rearrangement links TRBV10-3 to TRBJ2-7; the D is unclear. Germline V gene data show CDR1 as ENHRY and CDR2 as SYGVKD. V was cut by 3 bases and J by 2 bases, with 5 bases left in between. The length of the CDR3 is 12 residues.

This sequence joins TRBV2 and TRBJ2-3; no firm D call. In germline, CDR1 is SNHLY, CDR2 FYNNEI. The CDR3 runs 17 residues. Trimming took off 4 bases at V and 0 bases at J, with 17 bases between the two ends. As DNA, the CDR3 is TGTGCCAGCAGTGTGGTGATGGCCGAAAAAAGCACAGATACGCAGTATTTT. It yields the protein CASSVVMAEKSTDTQYF.

This clone appeared a single time. The J gene is TRBJ2-7, the V gene TRBV6-1; no clear D gene. The CDR3 runs 14 residues. Germline V CDR1 and CDR2: MNHNS, SASEGT. Trimming stripped 5 bases from V and 7 bases from J, with 18 bases between. The CDR3 nucleotides read TGTGCCAGCAGTTCGACGGATCCCCTGGGGGAGCAGTACTTC. Translation gives CASSSTDPLGEQYF.

This chain joins TRBV25-1 and TRBJ2-7; 12 bases are shared with TRBD2. CDR1 and CDR2 from the germline V gene are MGHDK and SYGVNS. J gave up 5 bases and V 6 bases, and 5 bases lay outside the gene matches. The CDR3 is 14 residues long. CDR3 nucleotide sequence: TGTGCCAGCAGGGCCGGACTAGCGGGAAACGAGCAGTACTTC. Residues: CASRAGLAGNEQYF.

V is TRBV7-9 and J is TRBJ2-1, with a weak D call TRBD2 (6 bases). The CDR3 has 15 amino acids. The germline V gene has CDR1 SEHNR and CDR2 FQNEAQ (reference sequence). V lost 2 bases, J lost 5 bases, and 13 bases lay in between. DNA of the CDR3: TGTGCCAGCAGCTTAATGTTAGCGGCTAACAATGAGCAGTTCTTC. Its protein is CASSLMLAANNEQFF.

The chain has TRBV6-6 and TRBJ2-7; D perhaps matches TRBD1 (5 bases). The V gene lost 7 bases and the J gene lost 4 bases, with 17 bases spanning the gap. Looked up from germline, CDR1 is MNHNY and CDR2 is SVGAGI (reference sequence). The CDR3 has 14 amino acids. In DNA, the CDR3 is TGTGCCAGCACCTCAGCCCAGGGCTCGTACGAGCAGTACTTC. Amino acids: CASTSAQGSYEQYF.

The chain links TRBV10-3 to TRBJ2-7; the match to TRBD2 covers 13 bases. Germline assignment: CDR1 ENHRY and CDR2 SYGVKD. The CDR3 covers 15 residues. V lost 3 bases, J lost 3 bases, and 2 bases stayed unmatched. CDR3 DNA sequence: TGTGCCATCAGTGAAGGGACTAGCGGGATCTACGAGCAGTACTTC. Its translation: CAISEGTSGIYEQYF.

This clone was seen once. The chain recombines TRBV11-3 with TRBJ2-1, with TRBD2 identical over 9 bases. Germline values: CDR1 SGHNT, CDR2 YENEEA. The CDR3 consists of 15 residues. V dropped 4 bases and J dropped 1; count of bases not matched to a gene: 2. The CDR3 DNA is TGTGCCAGCAGCTCGGGACTAGCTTCCTACAATGAGCAGTTCTTC. Residues: CASSSGLASYNEQFF.

This chain connects TRBV28 to TRBJ2-7; D unresolved. Germline CDR1 and CDR2: MDHEN and SYDVKM. The CDR3 is made up of 12 amino acids. V lost 6 bases to trimming and J lost 5 bases, with 11 bases between them. CDR3 nucleotides: TGTGCCAGCAGCCCCGGTTCGGACGAGCAGTACTTC. Translated: CASSPGSDEQYF.

The chain employs TRBV19 and TRBJ2-7, with D perhaps matching TRBD1 (5 bases). This CDR3 region has 12 residues. CDR1 is LNHDA and CDR2 is SQIVND in the germline V gene (reference sequence). The V and J ends lost 4 bases and 5 bases respectively, with 9 bases between them. For the CDR3, the DNA is TGTGCCAGTAGTACGCAGGGAAACGAGCAGTACTTC. Translated, it gives CASSTQGNEQYF.

CDR3 protein: CAISGHNEQFF. Here the CDR3 DNA reads TGTGCCATCAGCGGACACAATGAGCAGTTCTTC. The chain links TRBV10-3 to TRBJ2-1; D is undetermined. CDR1 and CDR2 from the germline V gene are ENHRY and SYGVKD. The CDR3 has 11 amino acids. Trimming stripped 6 bases from V and 5 bases from J, with 5 bases between.

The chain employs TRBV28 and TRBJ1-2; 9 bases are shared with TRBD1. Germline values: CDR1 MDHEN, CDR2 SYDVKM. The CDR3 length is 14 residues. The V segment lost 3 bases and the J segment 4 bases; nucleotides outside the gene matches: 3. Here the CDR3 reads CASSFGTGTYGYTF. The CDR3 DNA reads as TGTGCCAGCAGTTTCGGGACAGGGACCTATGGCTACACCTTC.

The chain uses TRBV29-1 and TRBJ2-5; D not resolved. Trimming stripped 1 base from V and 8 bases from J, with 14 bases between. The CDR3 spans 13 residues. CDR1 and CDR2 (germline): SQVTM, ANQGSEA. The CDR3 protein is CSVEGLTLGTQYF. CDR3 nucleotide sequence: TGCAGCGTTGAAGGGTTGACATTGGGCACCCAGTACTTC. Drawing the rest from reference TRBV29-1 and TRBJ2-5, the complete variable domain is SAVISQKPSRDICQRGTSLTIQCQVDSQVTMMFWYRQQPGQSLTLIATANQGSEATYESGFVIDKFPISRPNLTFSTLTVSNMSPEDSSIYLCSVEGLTLGTQYFGPGTRLLVL.

This clone was seen once. V usage is TRBV29-1 and J usage is TRBJ2-7; D is unclear. CDR1 SQVTM and CDR2 ANQGSEA come from the germline V gene. The CDR3 sequence is 11 residues long. The V end was cut by 6 bases, the J end by 4 bases, with 10 bases between. CDR3 DNA: TGCAGCGTCCACGACGGGTACGAGCAGTACTTC. Translation gives CSVHDGYEQYF.

The chain has TRBV6-1 and TRBJ2-1; 12 bases agree with TRBD1. Germline CDR1 reads MNHNS; CDR2 reads SASEGT. The junction had 9 bases not matched to a gene; V was cut back by 7 bases and J by 8 bases. The CDR3 sequence is 15 residues long. CDR3 sequence reads: CASTTGTGGLHEQFF. Here the CDR3 DNA reads TGTGCCAGCACAACCGGGACAGGGGGCTTGCATGAGCAGTTCTTC.

There are a few counts of this clone. The chain has TRBV15 and TRBJ1-2; 12 bases are a match to TRBD1. This CDR3 has 15 amino acids. The trim removed 1 base at V and 7 bases at J, leaving 4 bases unmatched. CDR1 and CDR2 (germline): LNHNV, YYDKDF (reference sequence). The CDR3 loop is CATSRAGQGASGYTF. The CDR3 DNA is TGTGCCACCAGCAGAGCGGGACAGGGGGCGTCTGGCTACACCTTC.

The rearrangement uses TRBV6-5 and TRBJ1-6; no clear D. Germline CDR1 reads MNHEY; CDR2 reads SVGAGI. Trimming removed 0 bases from V and 8 bases from J, with 14 bases in between. This CDR3 spans 16 amino acids. The CDR3 is CASSYSPALADSPLHF. DNA of the CDR3: TGTGCCAGCAGTTACTCCCCAGCCTTAGCGGATTCACCCCTCCACTTT.

The V gene is TRBV29-1, the J gene TRBJ2-3; TRBD2 matches at 8 bases. Per the germline V gene, CDR1 is SQVTM and CDR2 is ANQGSEA. The CDR3 covers 14 residues. J was trimmed by 1 base and V by 5 bases; bases with no gene match: 5. CDR3 residues: CSVQRELGTDTQYF. CDR3 bases: TGCAGCGTTCAGCGGGAGCTAGGCACAGATACGCAGTATTTT.

The chain employs TRBV5-1 and TRBJ2-5; possibly TRBD1 or TRBD2 for D (6 bases each). The CDR3 length is 16 residues. V lost 0 bases, J lost 2 bases, and 14 bases lay in between. Germline V CDR1 and CDR2: SGHRS, YFSETQ. The CDR3 nucleotides read TGCGCCAGCAGCTTGGGTGTTACGGGGGCACAAGAGACCCAGTACTTC. Translating it yields CASSLGVTGAQETQYF.